One and the same sample provided the 5 T cell receptor beta chains below, sequenced in a study of Ad26.COV2.S vaccination and SARS-CoV-2 variants. Assay used: immunoSEQ multiplex PCR; TCRdb lists only in-frame clones, some missing. The top ten clones hold 3.9% of a sample with hundreds of thousands of clones, approximately 90% of them seen once. The source material was peripheral blood, sampled after recovery from COVID-19. The receptor set was obtained from a human donor who had recovered from COVID-19.

V gene TRBV5-6 combines with J gene TRBJ2-2; D perhaps matches TRBD2 (5 bases). This CDR3 is built from 15 residues. The germline V gene encodes CDR1 SGHDT and CDR2 YYEEEE. V lost 4 bases and J lost 2, with 12 bases in between. DNA for the CDR3: TGTGCCAGCAGCGCCTCGGGATACAACACCGGGGAGCTGTTTTTT. It yields the protein CASSASGYNTGELFF.

The chain couples TRBV11-2 to TRBJ1-5, with D unclear. The CDR3 is 13 residues long. Germline V gives CDR1 SGHAT, CDR2 FQNNGV. Trimming removed 2 bases from V and 3 bases from J, with 5 bases in between. The CDR3 here is CASSLTTNQPQHF. The CDR3 bases are TGTGCCAGCAGCTTAACGACCAATCAGCCCCAGCATTTT.

Points on this clone: A read error may produce the germline difference seen at one junction end. CDR3 nucleotide sequence: TGTGCCAGTAGTGACAGGGGGCTCTCCTTC. It specifies CASSDRGLSF. The rearrangement uses TRBV19 and TRBJ1-2, with 10 positions matching TRBD1. In germline, CDR1 is LNHDA, CDR2 SQIVND (reference sequence). The length of the CDR3 is 10 residues.

V and J are TRBV7-6 and TRBJ2-3; tentatively, D is TRBD1 (8 bases). Germline V gives CDR1 SGHVS, CDR2 FNYEAQ. The germline V and J ends were trimmed by 0 bases and 7 bases, with 32 bases remaining between them. There are 21 residues in the CDR3. CDR3 nucleotides: TGTGCCAGCAGCTTAGCTTCGGTTCGCCGGACAGGGCGCAGGCGGGAGAATACGCAGTATTTT. This encodes CASSLASVRRTGRRRENTQYF. The full variable domain, completed using reference TRBV7-6 and TRBJ2-3, is GAGVSQSPRYKVTKRGQDVALRCDPISGHVSLYWYRQALGQGPEFLTYFNYEAQQDKSGLPNDRFSAERPEGSISTLTIQRTEQRDSAMYRCASSLASVRRTGRRRENTQYFGPGTRLTVL.

The chain recombines TRBV6-5 with TRBJ1-2; 7 nucleotides align to TRBD1. Germline assignment: CDR1 MNHEY and CDR2 SVGAGI. V dropped 7 bases and J dropped 0; count of bases not matched to a gene: 8. This CDR3 has 15 residues. CDR3 protein: CASTKGTATNYGYTF. Here the CDR3 DNA reads TGTGCCAGCACCAAAGGGACAGCGACTAACTATGGCTACACCTTC.